Listed here is a single T cell receptor (beta chain). Its antigen is currently unknown. Three rounds of nested PCR, following a modified ARM-PCR protocol, produced the TCRbeta library. TCRdb re-analysed the multiplex PCR reads in MiXCR, keeping a single row per CDR3 protein. The data hold over 110,000 distinct CDR3 sequences, with around 61% observed a single time. No cell sorting was done before RNA was extracted from the tissue. Between August and November 2014, newly diagnosed, chemotherapy-naive lung cancer patients underwent thoracic surgery in China. The record originates from a study of tumor and adjacent non-tumor tissue in lung cancer. Looking at the study overall: There were approximately twelve adenocarcinoma, 2 squamous cell carcinoma and 1 small cell lung cancer cases.

This CDR3 contains 15 residues. CDR1 and CDR2 from the germline V gene are SGHAT and FQNNGV. V trimming: 10 bases; J trimming: 4 bases; junction bases outside the gene matches: 12. Findings of the study overall: In normal lung, the top 100 clones were significantly more dominant than in tumor. Tumor TCR diversity, when higher, was linked to shorter survival.

The specimen was lung tumor tissue. The clonotype comes from a man aged 55 to 70 with small cell lung cancer. The chain links TRBV11-2 to TRBJ2-5; 10 bases line up with TRBD1. DNA for the CDR3: TGTGCCATGAGCTTAGACAGGGGGCGCAGAGAGACCCAGTACTTC. Amino acid sequence: CAMSLDRGRRETQYF.